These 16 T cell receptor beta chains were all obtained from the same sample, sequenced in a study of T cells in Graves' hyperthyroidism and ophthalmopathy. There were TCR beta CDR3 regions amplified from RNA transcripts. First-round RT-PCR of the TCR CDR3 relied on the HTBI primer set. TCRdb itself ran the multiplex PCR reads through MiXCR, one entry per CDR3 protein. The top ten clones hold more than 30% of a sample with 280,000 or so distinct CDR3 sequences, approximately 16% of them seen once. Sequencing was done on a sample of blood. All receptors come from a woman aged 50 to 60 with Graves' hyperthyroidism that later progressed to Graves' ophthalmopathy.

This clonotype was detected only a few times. The CDR3 sequence: CSATDSYYTGELFF. The CDR3 DNA is TGCAGTGCTACGGACAGCTACTACACCGGGGAGCTGTTTTTT. The rearrangement joins TRBV20-1 to TRBJ2-2; D is perhaps TRBD1 (6 bases). Germline V gene sequence: CDR1 DFQATT, CDR2 SNEGSKA (reference sequence). CDR3 size: 14 residues. The V and J ends lost 4 bases and 3 bases respectively, with 12 bases between them.

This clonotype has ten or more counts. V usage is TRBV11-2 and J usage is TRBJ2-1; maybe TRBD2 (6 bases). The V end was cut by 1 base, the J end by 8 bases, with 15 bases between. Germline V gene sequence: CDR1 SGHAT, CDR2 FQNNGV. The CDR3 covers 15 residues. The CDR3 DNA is TGTGCCAGCAGCTTAGCCGGGACTTACTCCTATGAGCAGTTCTTC. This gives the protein CASSLAGTYSYEQFF.

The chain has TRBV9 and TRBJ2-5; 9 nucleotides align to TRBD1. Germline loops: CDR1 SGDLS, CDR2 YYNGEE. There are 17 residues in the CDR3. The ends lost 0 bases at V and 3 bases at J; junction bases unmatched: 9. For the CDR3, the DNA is TGTGCCAGCAGCGTAGAGTGGGGGGGACAGGGTAAAGAGACCCAGTACTTC. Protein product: CASSVEWGGQGKETQYF.

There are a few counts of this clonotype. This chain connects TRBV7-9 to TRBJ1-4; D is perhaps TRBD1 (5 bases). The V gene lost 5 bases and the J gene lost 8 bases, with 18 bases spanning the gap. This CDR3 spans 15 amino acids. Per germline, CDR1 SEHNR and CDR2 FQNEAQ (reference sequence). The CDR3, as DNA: TGTGCCAGCAGCCCAGGACCGGGGGTCGGCGAAAAACTGTTTTTT. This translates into CASSPGPGVGEKLFF. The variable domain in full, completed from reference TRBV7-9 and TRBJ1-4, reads DTGVSQNPRHKITKRGQNVTFRCDPISEHNRLYWYRQTLGQGPEFLTYFQNEAQLEKSRLLSDRFSAERPKGSFSTLEIQRTEQGDSAMYLCASSPGPGVGEKLFFGSGTQLSVL.

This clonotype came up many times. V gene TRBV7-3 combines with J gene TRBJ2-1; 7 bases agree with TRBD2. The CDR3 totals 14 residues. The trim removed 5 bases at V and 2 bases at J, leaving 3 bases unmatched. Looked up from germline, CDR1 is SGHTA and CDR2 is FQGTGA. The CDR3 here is CASSRSGAYNEQFF. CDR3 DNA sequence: TGTGCCAGCAGCCGGAGCGGGGCCTACAATGAGCAGTTCTTC.

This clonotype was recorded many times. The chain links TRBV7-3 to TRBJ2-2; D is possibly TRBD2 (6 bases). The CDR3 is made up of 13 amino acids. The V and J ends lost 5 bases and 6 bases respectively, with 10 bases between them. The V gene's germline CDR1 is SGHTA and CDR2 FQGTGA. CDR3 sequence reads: CASSLRLAGELFF. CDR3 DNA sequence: TGTGCCAGCAGCCTCCGACTAGCCGGGGAGCTGTTTTTT.

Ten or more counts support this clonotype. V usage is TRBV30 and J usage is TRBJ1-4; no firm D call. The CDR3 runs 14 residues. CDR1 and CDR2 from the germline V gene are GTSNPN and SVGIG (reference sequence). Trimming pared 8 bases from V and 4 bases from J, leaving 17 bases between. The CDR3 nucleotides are TGTGCCGTAGCGGCTGGGTTAAGTAATGAAAAACTGTTTTTT. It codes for CAVAAGLSNEKLFF.

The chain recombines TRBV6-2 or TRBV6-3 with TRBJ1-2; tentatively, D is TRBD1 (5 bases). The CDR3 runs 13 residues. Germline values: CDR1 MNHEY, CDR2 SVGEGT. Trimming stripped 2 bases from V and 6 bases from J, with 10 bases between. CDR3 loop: CASSYEGWDGYTF. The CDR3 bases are TGTGCCAGCAGTTACGAGGGGTGGGATGGCTACACCTTC.

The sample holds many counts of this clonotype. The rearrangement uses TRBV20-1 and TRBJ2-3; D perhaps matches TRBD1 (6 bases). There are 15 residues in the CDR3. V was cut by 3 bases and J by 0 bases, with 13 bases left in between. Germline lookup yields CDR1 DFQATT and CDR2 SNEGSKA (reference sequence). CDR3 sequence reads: CSASFGDTSTDTQYF. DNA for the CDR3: TGCAGTGCTAGTTTCGGGGACACTAGCACAGATACGCAGTATTTT.

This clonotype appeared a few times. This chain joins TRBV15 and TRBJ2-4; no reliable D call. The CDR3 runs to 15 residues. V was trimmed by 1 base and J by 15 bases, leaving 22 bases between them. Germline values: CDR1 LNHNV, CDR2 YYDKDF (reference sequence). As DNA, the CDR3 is TGTGCCACCAGCAGAGCCCAGAAAGGGATTGAAGCTTCGTACTTC. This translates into CATSRAQKGIEASYF.

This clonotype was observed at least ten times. In DNA form, the CDR3 reads TGTGCCACCAGTGATTTGGGGACTAGCGGGAGAGGAGATACGCAGTATTTT. This translates into CATSDLGTSGRGDTQYF. The V and J genes are TRBV24-1 and TRBJ2-3; 14 nucleotides match TRBD2. The CDR3 contains 17 residues. Trimming at V came to 0 bases and at J to 5 bases, leaving 3 bases not matched to a gene. The germline V gene encodes CDR1 KGHDR and CDR2 SFDVKD.

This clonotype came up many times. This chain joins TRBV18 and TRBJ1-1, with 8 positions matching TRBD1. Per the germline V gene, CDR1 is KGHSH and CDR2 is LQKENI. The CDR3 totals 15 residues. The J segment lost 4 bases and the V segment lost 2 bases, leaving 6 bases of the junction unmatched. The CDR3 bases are TGTGCCAGCTCACCAAGAATAGGACAGGGCACTGAAGCTTTCTTT. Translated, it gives CASSPRIGQGTEAFF.

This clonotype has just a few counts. CDR3: CASSVEREGFEQYF. The CDR3, as DNA: TGTGCCAGCAGCGTAGAGCGGGAGGGGTTCGAGCAGTACTTC. V is TRBV9 and J is TRBJ2-7; 10 bases agree with TRBD2. This CDR3 has 14 amino acids. V lost 0 bases to trimming and J lost 6 bases; unmatched junction nucleotides: 3. Germline assignment: CDR1 SGDLS and CDR2 YYNGEE.

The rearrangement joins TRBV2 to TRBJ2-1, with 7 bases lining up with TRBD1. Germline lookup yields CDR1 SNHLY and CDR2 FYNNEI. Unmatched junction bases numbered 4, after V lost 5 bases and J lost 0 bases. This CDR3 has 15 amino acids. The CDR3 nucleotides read TGTGCCAGCAGTTCCTCAGGGGGCTCCTACAATGAGCAGTTCTTC. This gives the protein CASSSSGGSYNEQFF.

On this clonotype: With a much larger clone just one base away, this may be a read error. Here the CDR3 reads CSASDSSNYDYTF. The DNA of the CDR3 is TGCAGCGCCTCTGACAGCTCTAACTATGACTACACCTTC. The rearrangement uses TRBV29-1 and TRBJ1-2; D might be TRBD1 (5 bases). The germline CDR1 and CDR2 sequences are SQVTM and ANQGSEA. This CDR3 region has 13 residues.

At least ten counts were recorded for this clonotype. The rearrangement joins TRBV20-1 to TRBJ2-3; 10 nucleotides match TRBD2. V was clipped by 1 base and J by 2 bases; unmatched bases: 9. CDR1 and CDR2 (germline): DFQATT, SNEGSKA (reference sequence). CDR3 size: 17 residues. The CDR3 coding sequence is TGCAGTGCTAGAGTACCTCTAGCGGGAGAGATCACAGATACGCAGTATTTT. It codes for CSARVPLAGEITDTQYF.